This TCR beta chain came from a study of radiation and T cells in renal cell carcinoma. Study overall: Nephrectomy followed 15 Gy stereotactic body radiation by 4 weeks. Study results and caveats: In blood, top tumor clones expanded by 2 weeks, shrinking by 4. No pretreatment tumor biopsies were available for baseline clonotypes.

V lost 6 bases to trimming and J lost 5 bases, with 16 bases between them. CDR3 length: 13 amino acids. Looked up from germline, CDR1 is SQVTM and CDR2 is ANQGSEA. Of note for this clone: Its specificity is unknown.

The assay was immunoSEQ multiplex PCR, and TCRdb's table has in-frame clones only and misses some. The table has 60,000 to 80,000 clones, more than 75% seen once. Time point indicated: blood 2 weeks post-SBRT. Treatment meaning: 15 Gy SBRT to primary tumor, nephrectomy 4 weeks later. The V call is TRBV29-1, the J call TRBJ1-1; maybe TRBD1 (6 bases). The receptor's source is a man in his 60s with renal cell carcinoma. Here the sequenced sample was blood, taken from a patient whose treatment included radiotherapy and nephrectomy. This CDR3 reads CSVSWGGTTEAFF. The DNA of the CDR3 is TGCAGCGTCTCCTGGGGGGGCACGACTGAAGCTTTCTTT.